What follows is one TCR beta chain and its context. The source of the sample is a study of blood T cell repertoires in COVID-19. For the study at large: Acute and convalescent COVID-19 specimens originated in the United States, Italy and Spain.

The data were produced by immunoSEQ multiplex PCR, yet TCRdb's version contains in-frame clones alone and is incomplete. The data show some 100,000 clones, roughly 89% seen once. The sequence came from a man aged 65 to 79 with acute or convalescent COVID-19. Sequencing input: peripheral blood.

CDR3 region: CASSLLSEQFF. CDR3 DNA sequence: TGTGCCAGCAGCCTACTTTCAGAGCAGTTCTTC. The rearrangement links TRBV14 to TRBJ2-1; unclear D gene. Germline CDR1 SGHDN, CDR2 FVKESK. The V end lost 4 bases, the J end lost 10 bases, and 8 bases lay between the germline ends. CDR3 length: 11 residues.